This is a list of T cell receptor beta chains from one sample in a study of T-cell memory formation after mild COVID-19. MiXCR was run by TCRdb on the 5' RACE reads, yielding one entry per CDR3 protein. This table holds some 150,000 distinct CDR3 sequences, around 21% found once. The sequencing sample was made of PBMCs or a T cell subset sorted from them (not recorded which). These TCRs come from an adult woman who had mild COVID-19 (a few samples of this study predate the infection). Cell type and time point are not known. CDR3s include the opening cysteine and the closing phenylalanine or tryptophan. The D gene is left open where the match is weak. Clone sizes are given selectively: once, few, many, or a class where the clone is expanded.

d_gene	v_gene	abundance	j_gene	CDR3nt	CDR3aa
TRBD1	TRBV5-1	.	TRBJ2-1	TGCGCCAGCAGCTTGGAACCCCCGGGACAGGGGATGAATGAGCAGTTCTTC	CASSLEPPGQGMNEQFF
.	TRBV7-9	many	TRBJ1-3	TGTGCCAGCAGCCCTTCTGCGTCCTCTGGAAACACCATATATTTT	CASSPSASSGNTIYF
.	TRBV6-2/TRBV6-3	many	TRBJ1-2	TGTGCCAGCAGTTCGGCTCGATTCCTAGGCTACACCTTC	CASSSARFLGYTF
TRBD1	TRBV29-1	.	TRBJ2-1	TGCAGCGTTGACAGACAGGGTCTGGGGCAGTTCTTC	CSVDRQGLGQFF
TRBD2	TRBV5-1	many	TRBJ2-3	TGCGCCAGCAGCTTCGCTAGCGGGGGTGACAATACGCAGTATTTT	CASSFASGGDNTQYF
.	TRBV7-9	.	TRBJ1-4	TGTGCCAGCAGCTTAACTCAGGGCCCTAGGGGTGAAAAACTGTTTTTT	CASSLTQGPRGEKLFF
TRBD1	TRBV5-3	few	TRBJ1-5	TGTGCCAGAAGCCATTCACGACCGGGACAGGGCCATCAGCCCCAGCATTTT	CARSHSRPGQGHQPQHF
.	TRBV15	.	TRBJ2-7	TGTGCCACCAGCAGAAAGATGACAAGCCTCTCCTACGAGCAGTACTTC	CATSRKMTSLSYEQYF
.	TRBV12-3/TRBV12-4	.	TRBJ1-1	TGTGCCAGCAGTTTTCTGGGGAAAGCTTTCTTT	CASSFLGKAFF
TRBD2	TRBV5-1	.	TRBJ2-3	TGCGCCAGCAGCCCACGGACTAGCGGGGGGATGTTTGACACAGATACGCAGTATTTT	CASSPRTSGGMFDTDTQYF
.	TRBV20-1	.	TRBJ2-7	TGCAGTGCTGCGGGCCTAGCTCTCTACGAGCAGTACTTC	CSAAGLALYEQYF
.	TRBV12-3/TRBV12-4	many	TRBJ2-3	TGTGCCAGCAGTTTAAGAGTTGGTTCTAGCACAGATACGCAGTATTTT	CASSLRVGSSTDTQYF
.	TRBV7-6	.	TRBJ2-5	TGTGCCAGCAGCTCCCAGGGGTCACAAGAGACCCAGTACTTC	CASSSQGSQETQYF
TRBD1	TRBV5-1	.	TRBJ2-1	TGCGCCAGCAGCGGGGGACAGACGTACAATGAGCAGTTCTTC	CASSGGQTYNEQFF
.	TRBV20-1	.	TRBJ2-7	TGCAGTGCGACATCCGGGACGGGCAGCGACGAGCAGTACTTC	CSATSGTGSDEQYF
.	TRBV20-1	few	TRBJ1-5	TGCAGTGCTAGTAGTACAGGGAGGAGCAATCAGCCCCAGCATTTT	CSASSTGRSNQPQHF
.	TRBV7-9	.	TRBJ1-1	TGTGCCAGCAGCTTAGTGGGCAATGAAGCTTTCTTT	CASSLVGNEAFF
.	TRBV5-1	.	TRBJ1-1	TGCGCCAGCAGGAAATTACAGGGCGGGCAGACTGAAGCTTTCTTT	CASRKLQGGQTEAFF
.	TRBV7-3	few	TRBJ1-6	TGTGCCAGCAGCGCCGGGGCCGTGAATTCACCCCTCCACTTT	CASSAGAVNSPLHF
TRBD2	TRBV19	.	TRBJ2-7	TGTGCCAGTAGTGGAAGACTAGCTCTCTTCGACGAGCAGTACTTC	CASSGRLALFDEQYF
.	TRBV6-5	.	TRBJ2-1	TGTGCCAGCAGTTACTCGGGACTCAGCTCCTACAATGAGCAGTTCTTC	CASSYSGLSSYNEQFF
TRBD2	TRBV12-3/TRBV12-4	few	TRBJ2-3	TGTGCCAGCAGTTTAATCCGCTCGACTAGCGGGAGCCGAGATACGCAGTATTTT	CASSLIRSTSGSRDTQYF
.	TRBV28	few	TRBJ2-3	TGTGCCAGCTTCGGAACCGTGGGGACAGATACGCAGTATTTT	CASFGTVGTDTQYF
.	TRBV27	.	TRBJ1-5	TGTGCCAGCAGTACCCGTTGGGGGGGCAATCAGCCCCAGCATTTT	CASSTRWGGNQPQHF
.	TRBV5-5	few	TRBJ1-1	TGTGCCAGCAGCTTGGCGTCGGCAGGGGCTTCTTGGAACACTGAAGCTTTCTTT	CASSLASAGASWNTEAFF
.	TRBV14	few	TRBJ2-5	TGTGCCAGCAGCCAAGAAGGGGCCAAGCGGGAGACCCAGTACTTC	CASSQEGAKRETQYF
.	TRBV3-1	.	TRBJ1-1	TGTGCCAGCAGCGCCGGCGGAGGCACTGAAGCTTTCTTT	CASSAGGGTEAFF
TRBD2	TRBV6-2/TRBV6-3	.	TRBJ2-2	TGTGCCAGCAGCTCTCTAAAGCGGGAGGGCCGCGCCGGGGAGCTGTTTTTT	CASSSLKREGRAGELFF
.	TRBV7-9	.	TRBJ2-4	TGTGCCAGCAGCTTAGCCGGGACCGGGATAGCCAAAAACATTCAGTACTTC	CASSLAGTGIAKNIQYF
.	TRBV10-3	.	TRBJ1-2	TGTGCCATCAGTGATTATTATGGCTACACCTTC	CAISDYYGYTF
.	TRBV2	.	TRBJ1-5	TGTGCCAGCAGTCGAAGACAGACCAACAATCAGCCCCAGCATTTT	CASSRRQTNNQPQHF
TRBD1	TRBV7-2	.	TRBJ1-5	TGTGCCAGCAGCTTAGGAGGACAGGGCTGGGTCCAGCCCCAGCATTTT	CASSLGGQGWVQPQHF
TRBD1	TRBV7-2	few	TRBJ1-3	TGTGCCAGCAGCCGGAGGACAGGCTCTGGAAACACCATATATTTT	CASSRRTGSGNTIYF
.	TRBV12-3/TRBV12-4	few	TRBJ1-4	TGTGCCAGCAGTTTAAGGGAAGGAAAACTGTTTTTT	CASSLREGKLFF
TRBD1	TRBV6-2/TRBV6-3	.	TRBJ1-2	TGTGCCAGCATGGGCCCCGGGACAGGGGCATCTGGCTACACCTTC	CASMGPGTGASGYTF
.	TRBV5-6	few	TRBJ2-5	TGTGCCAGCAGCGGCCAGGGTTGGCAAGAGACCCAGTACTTC	CASSGQGWQETQYF
TRBD1	TRBV6-2/TRBV6-3	few	TRBJ2-7	TGTGCCAGCAGTCGAGGACAGGGCGTCGTTTACGAGCAGTACTTC	CASSRGQGVVYEQYF
.	TRBV15	.	TRBJ2-5	TGTGCCACCAGCAGAGGGGCACTTGCAGAGACCCAGTACTTC	CATSRGALAETQYF
.	TRBV28	few	TRBJ2-1	TGTGCCAGCAGTTTATCGCGGCGGGAGCAGTTCTTC	CASSLSRREQFF
TRBD2	TRBV5-5	.	TRBJ2-1	TGTGCCAGCAGCCGAGCGGGAGCATCCTACAATGAGCAGTTCTTC	CASSRAGASYNEQFF
.	TRBV29-1	few	TRBJ2-3	TGCAGCGTTGAAGTCGTCGCAGATACGCAGTATTTT	CSVEVVADTQYF
TRBD2	TRBV5-1	few	TRBJ2-7	TGCGCCAGCAGCTTGGAGGGGACTAGCGGAAGGCAGTACTTC	CASSLEGTSGRQYF
.	TRBV12-3/TRBV12-4	few	TRBJ2-5	TGTGCCAGCAGTTTTAAGGTGGGCGGCGAGACCCAGTACTTC	CASSFKVGGETQYF
.	TRBV3-1	many	TRBJ2-7	TGTGCCAGCAGCCAGGTGGACGAGCAGTACTTC	CASSQVDEQYF
.	TRBV7-9	few	TRBJ1-1	TGTGCCAGCAGCTTTGGGAAAACTGAAGCTTTCTTT	CASSFGKTEAFF